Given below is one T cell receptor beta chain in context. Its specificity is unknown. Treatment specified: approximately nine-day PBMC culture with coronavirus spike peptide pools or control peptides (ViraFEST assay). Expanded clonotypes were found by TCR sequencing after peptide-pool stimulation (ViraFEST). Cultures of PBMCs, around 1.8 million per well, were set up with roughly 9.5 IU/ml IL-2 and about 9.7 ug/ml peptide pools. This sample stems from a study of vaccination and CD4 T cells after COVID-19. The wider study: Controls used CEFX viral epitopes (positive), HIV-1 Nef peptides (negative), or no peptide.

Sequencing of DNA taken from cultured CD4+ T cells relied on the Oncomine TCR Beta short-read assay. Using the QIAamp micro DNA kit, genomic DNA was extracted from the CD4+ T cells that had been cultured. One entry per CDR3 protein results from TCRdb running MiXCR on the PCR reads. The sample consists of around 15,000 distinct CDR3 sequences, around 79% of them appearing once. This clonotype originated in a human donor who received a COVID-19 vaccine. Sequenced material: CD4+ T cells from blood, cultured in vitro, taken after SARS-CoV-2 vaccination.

The CDR3 DNA reads as TGTGCCAGCAGCCCTAGGGTGGGCGGGGGTACAGATACGCAGTATTTT. Amino acids: CASSPRVGGGTDTQYF. V gene TRBV7-3 combines with J gene TRBJ2-3, with 7 nucleotides matching TRBD2. This CDR3 has 16 amino acids. Per the germline V gene, CDR1 is SGHTA and CDR2 is FQGTGA. The trim removed 5 bases at V and 3 bases at J, leaving 11 bases unmatched.